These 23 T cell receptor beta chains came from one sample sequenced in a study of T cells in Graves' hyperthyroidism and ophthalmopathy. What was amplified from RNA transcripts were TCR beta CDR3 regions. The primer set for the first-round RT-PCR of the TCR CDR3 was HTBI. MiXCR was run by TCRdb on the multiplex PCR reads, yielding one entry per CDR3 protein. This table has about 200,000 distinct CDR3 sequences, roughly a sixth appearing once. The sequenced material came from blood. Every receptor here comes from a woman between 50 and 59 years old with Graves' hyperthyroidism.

Written as DNA, the CDR3 is TGTGCCAGCAGTTACATTGGGAACACTTGGACTAGCGAAATCATCTACGAGCAGTACTTC. Amino acids: CASSYIGNTWTSEIIYEQYF. V is TRBV6-5 and J is TRBJ2-7, with 9 positions matching TRBD2. Germline CDR1 MNHEY, CDR2 SVGAGI. V was clipped by 2 bases and J by 3 bases; unmatched bases: 20. This CDR3 spans 20 amino acids.

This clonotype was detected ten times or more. In DNA, the CDR3 is TGTGCCAGCAGTGGGGCCCCAAGCTCCTACGAGCAGTACTTC. This gives the protein CASSGAPSSYEQYF. This chain joins TRBV28 and TRBJ2-7; D is perhaps TRBD1 (5 bases). Trimming left V 5 bases short and J 0 bases short, with 11 bases between. Germline V gives CDR1 MDHEN, CDR2 SYDVKM. The CDR3 is 14 amino acids.

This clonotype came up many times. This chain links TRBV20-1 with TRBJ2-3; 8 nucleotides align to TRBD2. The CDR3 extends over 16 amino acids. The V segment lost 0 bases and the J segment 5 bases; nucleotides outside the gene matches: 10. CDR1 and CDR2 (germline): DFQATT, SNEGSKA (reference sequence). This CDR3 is CSARDMSGLAGDTQYF. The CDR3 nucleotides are TGCAGTGCTAGAGATATGAGTGGGCTAGCGGGAGATACGCAGTATTTT.

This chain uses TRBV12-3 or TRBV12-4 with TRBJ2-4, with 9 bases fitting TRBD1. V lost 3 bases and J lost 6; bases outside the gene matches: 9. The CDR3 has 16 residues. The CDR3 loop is CASSLRDRVRRNIQYF. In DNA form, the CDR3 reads TGTGCCAGCAGTTTGAGGGACAGGGTCCGGAGAAACATTCAGTACTTC.

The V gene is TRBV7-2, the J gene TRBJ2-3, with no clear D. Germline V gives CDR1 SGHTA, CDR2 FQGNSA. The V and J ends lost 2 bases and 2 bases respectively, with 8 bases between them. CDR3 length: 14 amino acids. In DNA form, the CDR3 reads TGTGCCAGCAGCTTAAACTTTCTCACAGATACGCAGTATTTT. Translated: CASSLNFLTDTQYF.

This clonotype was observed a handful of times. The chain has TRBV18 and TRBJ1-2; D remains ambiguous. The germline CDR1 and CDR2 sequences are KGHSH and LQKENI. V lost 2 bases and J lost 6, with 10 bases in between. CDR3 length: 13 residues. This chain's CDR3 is CASSPFGEDGYTF. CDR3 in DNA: TGTGCCAGCTCACCATTCGGGGAGGATGGCTACACCTTC. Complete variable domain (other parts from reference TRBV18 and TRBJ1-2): NAGVMQNPRHLVRRRGQEARLRCSPMKGHSHVYWYRQLPEEGLKFMVYLQKENIIDESGMPKERFSAEFPKEGPSILRIQQVVRGDSAAYFCASSPFGEDGYTFGSGTRLTVV.

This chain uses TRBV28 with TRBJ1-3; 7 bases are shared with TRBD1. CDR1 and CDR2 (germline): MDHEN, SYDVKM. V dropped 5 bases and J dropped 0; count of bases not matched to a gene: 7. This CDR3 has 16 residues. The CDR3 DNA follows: TGTGCCAGCAGTCCGGACAGGCTATACTCTGGAAACACCATATATTTT. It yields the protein CASSPDRLYSGNTIYF.

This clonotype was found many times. The CDR3 sequence: CASSSLGGSYNEQFF. The CDR3 coding sequence is TGTGCCAGCAGCTCCCTGGGAGGCTCCTACAATGAGCAGTTCTTC. This chain joins TRBV7-9 and TRBJ2-1, with D maybe TRBD2 (6 bases). Germline assignment: CDR1 SEHNR and CDR2 FQNEAQ (reference sequence). V lost 4 bases to trimming and J lost 0 bases, with 10 bases between them. The CDR3 runs 15 residues. Supplemented by reference TRBV7-9 and TRBJ2-1, the full variable domain reads DTGVSQNPRHKITKRGQNVTFRCDPISEHNRLYWYRQTLGQGPEFLTYFQNEAQLEKSRLLSDRFSAERPKGSFSTLEIQRTEQGDSAMYLCASSSLGGSYNEQFFGPGTRLTVL.

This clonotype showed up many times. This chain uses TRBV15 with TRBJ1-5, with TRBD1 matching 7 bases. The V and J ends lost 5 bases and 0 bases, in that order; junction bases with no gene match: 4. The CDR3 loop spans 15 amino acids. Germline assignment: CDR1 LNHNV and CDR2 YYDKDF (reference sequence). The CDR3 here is CATSVQGYSNQPQHF. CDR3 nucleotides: TGTGCCACCAGCGTACAGGGGTATAGCAATCAGCCCCAGCATTTT.

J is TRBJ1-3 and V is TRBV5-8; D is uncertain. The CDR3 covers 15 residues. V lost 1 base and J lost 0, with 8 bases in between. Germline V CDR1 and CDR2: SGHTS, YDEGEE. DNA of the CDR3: TGTGCCAGCAGCTTGTCTCACCTCTCTGGAAACACCATATATTTT. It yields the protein CASSLSHLSGNTIYF.

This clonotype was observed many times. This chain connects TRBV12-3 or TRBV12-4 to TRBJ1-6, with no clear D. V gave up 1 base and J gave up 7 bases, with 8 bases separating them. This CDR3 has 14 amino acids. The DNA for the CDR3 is TGTGCCAGCAGTTTAGGGACCGGGAATTCACCCCTCCACTTT. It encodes CASSLGTGNSPLHF.

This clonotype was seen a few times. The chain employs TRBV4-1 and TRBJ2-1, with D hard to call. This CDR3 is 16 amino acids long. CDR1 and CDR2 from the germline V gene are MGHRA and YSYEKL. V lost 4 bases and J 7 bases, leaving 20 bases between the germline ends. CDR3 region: CASSPRYEEYTNEQFF. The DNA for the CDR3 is TGCGCCAGCAGCCCCCGATATGAAGAGTATACGAATGAGCAGTTCTTC.

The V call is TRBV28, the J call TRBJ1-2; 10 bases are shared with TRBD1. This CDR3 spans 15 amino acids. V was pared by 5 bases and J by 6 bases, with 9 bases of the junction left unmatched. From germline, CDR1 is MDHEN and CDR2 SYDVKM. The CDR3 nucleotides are TGTGCCAGCAGTCCTCCGACAGGGGGCCCAGATGGCTACACCTTC. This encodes CASSPPTGGPDGYTF.

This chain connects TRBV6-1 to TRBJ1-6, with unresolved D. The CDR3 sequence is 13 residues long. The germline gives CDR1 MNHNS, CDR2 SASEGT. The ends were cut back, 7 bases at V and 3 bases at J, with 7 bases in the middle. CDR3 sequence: CASNGDYNSPLHF. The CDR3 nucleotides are TGTGCCAGCAACGGGGACTATAATTCACCCCTCCACTTT.

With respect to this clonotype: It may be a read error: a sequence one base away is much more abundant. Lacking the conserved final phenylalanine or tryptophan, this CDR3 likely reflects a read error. The DNA of the CDR3 is TGTGCCAGCAGTCTTCGGCTTAACCAGCCCCAGCATCTT. This encodes CASSLRLNQPQHL. The genes are TRBV12-3 or TRBV12-4 and TRBJ1-5, with D unclear. The CDR3 totals 13 residues. V was pared by 5 bases and J by 7 bases, with 12 bases between.

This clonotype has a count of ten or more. The CDR3 region has the DNA TGTGCCAGCAGAAGACTAGCGGGAGGGGGAGATGAGCAGTTCTTC. It encodes CASRRLAGGGDEQFF. This chain joins TRBV2 and TRBJ2-1; 14 bases fit TRBD2. The CDR3 contains 15 residues. Trimming removed 6 bases from V and 8 bases from J; junction bases left unmatched: 6. Germline CDR1 reads SNHLY; CDR2 reads FYNNEI.

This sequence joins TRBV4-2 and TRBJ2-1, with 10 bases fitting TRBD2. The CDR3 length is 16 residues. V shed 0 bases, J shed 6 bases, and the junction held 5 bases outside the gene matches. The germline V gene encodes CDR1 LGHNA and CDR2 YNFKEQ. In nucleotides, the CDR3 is TGTGCCAGCAGCCAAGATGAACTAGCGGGATTCAATGAGCAGTTCTTC. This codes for CASSQDELAGFNEQFF.

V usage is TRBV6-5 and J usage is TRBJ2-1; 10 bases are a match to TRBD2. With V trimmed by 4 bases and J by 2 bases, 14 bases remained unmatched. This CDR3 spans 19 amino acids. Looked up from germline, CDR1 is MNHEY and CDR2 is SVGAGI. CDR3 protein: CASSSSSGRLGSPYNEQFF. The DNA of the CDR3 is TGTGCCAGCAGTTCGTCTAGCGGGAGATTGGGTAGCCCCTACAATGAGCAGTTCTTC.

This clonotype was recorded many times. The CDR3 region is CASSLIPGLSNQPQHF. CDR3 DNA sequence: TGTGCCAGCAGCTTGATCCCAGGCCTGAGCAATCAGCCCCAGCATTTT. The chain couples TRBV5-5 to TRBJ1-5, with D uncertain. This CDR3 spans 16 amino acids. From germline, CDR1 is SGHKS and CDR2 YYEKEE (reference sequence). Trimming stripped 1 base from V and 1 base from J, with 12 bases between.

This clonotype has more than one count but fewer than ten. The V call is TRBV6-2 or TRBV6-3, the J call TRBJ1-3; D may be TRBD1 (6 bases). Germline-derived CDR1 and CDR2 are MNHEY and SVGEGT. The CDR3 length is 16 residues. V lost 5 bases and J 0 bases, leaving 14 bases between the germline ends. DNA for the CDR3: TGTGCCAGCAGTCACCAGGGGACACACTCTGGAAACACCATATATTTT. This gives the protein CASSHQGTHSGNTIYF.

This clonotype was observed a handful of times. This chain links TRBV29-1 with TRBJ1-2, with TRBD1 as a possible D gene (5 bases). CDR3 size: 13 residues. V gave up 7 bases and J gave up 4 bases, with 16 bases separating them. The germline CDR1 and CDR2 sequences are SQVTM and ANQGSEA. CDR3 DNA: TGCAGCGCGGAATCCAGGGATGGCTATGGCTACACCTTC. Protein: CSAESRDGYGYTF.

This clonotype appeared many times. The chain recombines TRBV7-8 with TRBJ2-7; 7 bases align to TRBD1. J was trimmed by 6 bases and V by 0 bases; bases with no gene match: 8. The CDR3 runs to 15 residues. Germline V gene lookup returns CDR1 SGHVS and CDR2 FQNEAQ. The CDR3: CASSLAVRGNTEQYF. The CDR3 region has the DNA TGTGCCAGCAGCTTAGCGGTCAGGGGGAATACCGAGCAGTACTTC.

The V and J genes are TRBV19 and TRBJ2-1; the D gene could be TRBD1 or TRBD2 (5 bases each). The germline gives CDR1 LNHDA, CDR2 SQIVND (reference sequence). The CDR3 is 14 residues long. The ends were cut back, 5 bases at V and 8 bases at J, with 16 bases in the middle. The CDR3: CASSSGTPRDEQFF. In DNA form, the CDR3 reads TGTGCCAGTAGTTCAGGGACCCCTAGGGATGAGCAGTTCTTC.